Sequencing of this T cell receptor beta chain was carried out in a study of blood T cell repertoires in COVID-19. Study in general: Samples taken during acute and convalescent COVID-19 were collected in the United States, Italy and Spain. T cells, B-cell-depleted T cells, or PBMCs supplied cDNA or gDNA.

This CDR3 contains 13 residues. Trimming removed 3 bases from V and 4 bases from J, with 7 bases in between. CDR1 and CDR2 from the germline V gene are WSHSY and SAAADI. This clone has a single count. Per the study methods: Estimated nucleated cell counts came from reference gene primer amplification. Sequencing was performed with immunoSEQ multiplex PCR; in TCRdb, only in-frame clones are kept and a portion is missing. V and J calls plus clone size are reproduced from that table; the DNA served to infer D and trimming. The data contain approximately 54,000 clones, around 81% of them singletons. The sequence derives from a woman aged 60-70 years with acute or convalescent COVID-19. The material sequenced was peripheral blood. The gene calls are TRBV10-2 and TRBJ1-3; no definite D call. The CDR3 sequence: CASSDSRGNTIYF. The DNA for the CDR3 is TGCGCCAGCAGTGACTCCAGGGGAAACACCATATATTTT.